These 24 T cell receptor beta chains came from one sample sequenced in a study of human T cells and chemical hapten exposure. TCRdb reanalysed the RACE reads using MiXCR and keeps one entry per CDR3 protein. Among around 260,000 distinct CDR3 sequences listed, over 8% were seen once. Time point of the sample: pre-sensitization, week 0. Indicated treatment: therapeutic diphenylcyclopropenone sensitization with weekly scalp DPC. This specimen consisted of whole blood, obtained in connection with sensitization to the hapten diphenylcyclopropenone (DPC). These receptors came from a woman aged 40 to 55 with alopecia areata. Some clones in this sample may be carry-over from other donors' samples.

This clonotype was seen only a few times. The genes are TRBV5-1 and TRBJ2-5, with 13 bases aligning to TRBD2. Germline CDR1 and CDR2: SGHRS and YFSETQ. The CDR3 consists of 17 residues. V was pared by 1 base and J by 3 bases, with 6 bases of the junction left unmatched. The CDR3 DNA follows: TGCGCCAGCAGCTTGACTAGCGGGAGGGCCGCCAAAGAGACCCAGTACTTC. Protein: CASSLTSGRAAKETQYF.

The chain uses TRBV6-1 and TRBJ2-3; the D is unclear. V was clipped by 6 bases and J by 5 bases, with 12 bases between them. CDR1 and CDR2 from the germline V gene are MNHNS and SASEGT. The CDR3 loop spans 13 amino acids. CDR3 residues: CASRAFVVDTQYF. CDR3 DNA: TGTGCCAGCAGGGCCTTCGTTGTAGATACGCAGTATTTT.

The chain is built from TRBV15 and TRBJ2-2; TRBD1 agrees at 9 bases. After removal of 7 bases from V and 6 bases from J, the junction contained 9 bases not matched to a gene. The CDR3 runs 15 residues. CDR1 is LNHNV, CDR2 YYDKDF, per germline (reference sequence). The CDR3 DNA reads as TGTGCCACCACGGACGGGACAGGGAGGTCCGGGGAGCTGTTTTTT. Translating it yields CATTDGTGRSGELFF. The variable domain in full, completed from reference TRBV15 and TRBJ2-2, reads DAMVIQNPRYQVTQFGKPVTLSCSQTLNHNVMYWYQQKSSQAPKLLFHYYDKDFNNEADTPDNFQSRRPNTSFCFLDIRSPGLGDTAMYLCATTDGTGRSGELFFGEGSRLTVL.

A few counts support this clonotype. At one end the junction does not follow the germline gene, possibly because of a read error. The gene calls are TRBV6-1 and TRBJ2-7, with 8 bases that match TRBD1. The CDR3 has 13 amino acids. CDR1 is MNHNS and CDR2 is SASEGT in the germline V gene. The CDR3 nucleotides are TGTGCCAGCGCCCCGGGACAGGATACTTGGGGGGACTTC. It specifies CASAPGQDTWGDF.

This clonotype showed up just a few times. This chain joins TRBV7-2 and TRBJ1-1; D is undetermined. From germline, CDR1 is SGHTA and CDR2 FQGNSA. Deletions cut 3 bases from V and 4 bases from J, with 12 bases between. The CDR3 contains 14 residues. CDR3 sequence: CASSLVVQATEAFF. The CDR3 bases are TGTGCCAGCAGCTTGGTTGTCCAGGCCACTGAAGCTTTCTTT.

The table lists this clonotype with many counts. The chain joins TRBV10-3 to TRBJ1-2; a weak D match, TRBD1 (5 bases). This CDR3 comprises 16 residues. Deletions cut 6 bases from V and 2 bases from J, with 19 bases between. Germline V gene data show CDR1 as ENHRY and CDR2 as SYGVKD. CDR3 in DNA: TGTGCCATCAGGAAGGACCCGGGGGGTCAAAACTATGGCTACACCTTC. This gives the protein CAIRKDPGGQNYGYTF.

This clonotype was seen ten or more times. The chain recombines TRBV7-2 with TRBJ1-1, with a weak D call TRBD1 (6 bases). The CDR3 is 13 amino acids. V lost 4 bases, J lost 7 bases, and 13 bases lay in between. CDR1 is SGHTA and CDR2 is FQGNSA in the germline V gene. The CDR3 is CASSYQQGIEAFF. In DNA form, the CDR3 reads TGTGCCAGCAGCTATCAACAGGGAATTGAAGCTTTCTTT.

This clonotype was seen at least ten times. The V gene is TRBV6-5, the J gene TRBJ2-1; D is undetermined. The germline V gene encodes CDR1 MNHEY and CDR2 SVGAGI. The CDR3 extends over 13 amino acids. The V end lost 4 bases, the J end lost 9 bases, and 13 bases lay between the germline ends. The CDR3 loop is CASSFLTFGEQFF. The CDR3 nucleotides are TGTGCCAGCAGTTTCCTTACATTCGGTGAGCAGTTCTTC.

This clonotype turned up a few times. This sequence joins TRBV6-5 and TRBJ2-7; 12 bases map to TRBD2. V lost 2 bases to trimming and J lost 5 bases; unmatched junction nucleotides: 7. Germline CDR1 MNHEY, CDR2 SVGAGI. This CDR3 has 16 amino acids. This CDR3 is CASSYGGLAGGNEQYF. DNA of the CDR3: TGTGCCAGCAGTTACGGTGGGCTAGCGGGAGGGAACGAGCAGTACTTC.

The chain links TRBV5-6 to TRBJ1-4; the D is unclear. Germline CDR1 and CDR2: SGHDT and YYEEEE. The V end was cut by 2 bases, the J end by 6 bases, with 14 bases between. The CDR3 loop spans 15 amino acids. The CDR3 DNA reads TGTGCCAGCAGCTTCCCGGGAGGGTCAGATGAAAAACTGTTTTTT. This codes for CASSFPGGSDEKLFF.

As for this clonotype: At one end, the junction sequence differs from germline, possibly due to a read error. V usage is TRBV4-3 and J usage is TRBJ2-6; 8 positions agree with TRBD1. The V gene's germline CDR1 is LGHNA and CDR2 YSLEER. The CDR3 spans 16 residues. This CDR3 reads CANSHGQGSGANVLTF. CDR3 DNA sequence: TGCGCCAACAGCCATGGACAGGGCTCTGGGGCCAACGTCCTGACTTTC.

The sample holds a few counts of this clonotype. The J gene is TRBJ2-7, the V gene TRBV20-1; D perhaps matches TRBD2 (6 bases). Germline lookup yields CDR1 DFQATT and CDR2 SNEGSKA (reference sequence). This CDR3 has 13 residues. Trimming took off 6 bases at V and 1 base at J, with 13 bases between the two ends. CDR3 loop: CSAYESGSYEQYF. The CDR3, as DNA: TGCAGTGCCTACGAAAGCGGGTCCTACGAGCAGTACTTC.

This clonotype was seen only a few times. V gene TRBV7-2 combines with J gene TRBJ2-3; 7 nucleotides match TRBD1. This CDR3 contains 14 residues. V gave up 5 bases and J gave up 4 bases; unmatched junction bases: 6. Looked up from germline, CDR1 is SGHTA and CDR2 is FQGNSA. CDR3 amino acids: CASSRGGAADTQYF. The CDR3 region has the DNA TGTGCCAGCAGCCGAGGGGGCGCAGCAGATACGCAGTATTTT.

This clonotype has more than one count but fewer than ten. The V gene is TRBV6-5, the J gene TRBJ2-3, with 7 bases aligning to TRBD1. The junction had 10 bases not matched to a gene; V was cut back by 3 bases and J by 1 base. In germline, CDR1 is MNHEY, CDR2 SVGAGI. The CDR3 has 17 residues. For the CDR3, the DNA is TGTGCCAGCAGTTATACAAAGCTTGGGACAGGCACAGATACGCAGTATTTT. The encoded protein is CASSYTKLGTGTDTQYF.

A few counts support this clonotype. V is TRBV7-2 and J is TRBJ2-5; D may be TRBD2 (6 bases). The CDR3 length is 14 residues. Trimming cost V 3 bases and J 5 bases, with 13 bases left between them. Germline assignment: CDR1 SGHTA and CDR2 FQGNSA. The CDR3 bases are TGTGCCAGCAGCTTTGGGACTTGGGGGGAGACCCAGTACTTC. This gives the protein CASSFGTWGETQYF.

This clonotype was found a few times. This rearrangement joins TRBV20-1 to TRBJ2-5; no firm D call. This CDR3 contains 14 residues. Germline CDR1 and CDR2: DFQATT and SNEGSKA (reference sequence). V was clipped by 1 base and J by 3 bases, with 12 bases between them. CDR3 sequence (DNA): TGCAGTGCTAGAGTGAGGCAGGTTGAAGAGACCCAGTACTTC. Protein sequence: CSARVRQVEETQYF.

The chain combines TRBV27 with TRBJ2-7; 12 nucleotides match TRBD2. Germline loops: CDR1 MNHEY, CDR2 SMNVEV (reference sequence). The CDR3 loop spans 22 amino acids. V dropped 0 bases and J dropped 3; count of bases not matched to a gene: 21. CDR3 region: CASSLSFPTPGLAGYGLYEQYF. CDR3 DNA sequence: TGTGCCAGCAGTTTATCCTTTCCTACCCCGGGACTAGCGGGCTATGGGCTCTACGAGCAGTACTTC.

The chain joins TRBV7-3 to TRBJ1-2; D unresolved. V lost 5 bases to trimming and J lost 4 bases, with 17 bases between them. CDR1 and CDR2 from the germline V gene are SGHTA and FQGTGA. This CDR3 is 15 amino acids long. The CDR3 DNA is TGTGCCAGCAGCCCCATAGGAGGAGAGGGCTATGGCTACACCTTC. This gives the protein CASSPIGGEGYGYTF.

The chain is built from TRBV7-9 and TRBJ2-6; the D gene could be TRBD1 or TRBD2 (5 bases each). The length of the CDR3 is 17 residues. The germline V gene encodes CDR1 SEHNR and CDR2 FQNEAQ (reference sequence). V was pared by 5 bases and J by 0 bases, with 14 bases between. The CDR3 protein is CASSGAGTSSGANVLTF. The CDR3 coding sequence is TGTGCCAGCAGCGGGGCAGGGACGAGCTCTGGGGCCAACGTCCTGACTTTC. The entire variable domain, with the rest obtained from reference TRBV7-9 and TRBJ2-6, is as follows: DTGVSQNPRHKITKRGQNVTFRCDPISEHNRLYWYRQTLGQGPEFLTYFQNEAQLEKSRLLSDRFSAERPKGSFSTLEIQRTEQGDSAMYLCASSGAGTSSGANVLTFGAGSRLTVL.

This clonotype was observed a handful of times. The chain uses TRBV9 and TRBJ1-5; D possibly corresponds to TRBD1 (5 bases). CDR1 SGDLS and CDR2 YYNGEE come from the germline V gene. The CDR3 runs to 14 residues. V lost 3 bases, J lost 5 bases, and 12 bases lay in between. The CDR3 DNA reads as TGTGCCAGCAGCGGGGGCGGGGTCGATCAGCCCCAGCATTTT. This encodes CASSGGGVDQPQHF. Using reference TRBV9 and TRBJ1-5 for the parts outside the CDR3, the full variable domain is DSGVTQTPKHLITATGQRVTLRCSPRSGDLSVYWYQQSLDQGLQFLIQYYNGEERAKGNILERFSAQQFPDLHSELNLSSLELGDSALYFCASSGGGVDQPQHFGDGTRLSIL.

This clonotype was recorded only once. The chain has TRBV2 and TRBJ2-2; the D is unclear. Deletions cut 7 bases from V and 0 bases from J, with 6 bases between. Germline CDR1 reads SNHLY; CDR2 reads FYNNEI. The CDR3 is 13 residues long. The CDR3 loop is CASNFANTGELFF. The CDR3, as DNA: TGTGCCAGCAATTTCGCGAACACCGGGGAGCTGTTTTTT.

The chain has TRBV24-1 and TRBJ1-5, with a tentative D call TRBD1 (6 bases). The CDR3 consists of 14 residues. The germline V and J ends were trimmed by 6 bases and 2 bases, with 10 bases remaining between them. The germline gives CDR1 KGHDR, CDR2 SFDVKD. The DNA of the CDR3 is TGTGCCACCAGTTTCGGGACACGCAATCAGCCCCAGCATTTT. It codes for CATSFGTRNQPQHF.

J is TRBJ1-1 and V is TRBV11-2; D is uncertain. Germline loops: CDR1 SGHAT, CDR2 FQNNGV. Trimming left V 4 bases short and J 7 bases short, with 7 bases between. The CDR3 consists of 11 residues. CDR3 region: CASSSMSEAFF. CDR3 sequence (DNA): TGTGCCAGCAGCTCCATGAGTGAAGCTTTCTTT. Drawing the rest from reference TRBV11-2 and TRBJ1-1, the complete variable domain is EAGVAQSPRYKIIEKRQSVAFWCNPISGHATLYWYQQILGQGPKLLIQFQNNGVVDDSQLPKDRFSAERLKGVDSTLKIQPAKLEDSAVYLCASSSMSEAFFGQGTRLTVV.

Comments on this clonotype: The CDR3 does not close with the conserved phenylalanine or tryptophan, likely indicating a read error. The V call is TRBV6-1, the J call TRBJ2-7; TRBD1 matches at 7 bases. Germline V gene lookup returns CDR1 MNHNS and CDR2 SASEGT. V shed 6 bases and J 1 base; nucleotides not matched to a gene: 3. This CDR3 region has 13 residues. The CDR3 DNA is TGTGCCAGCAGGCCGGGACAGTCCTACGAGCAGTACTAC. It codes for CASRPGQSYEQYY.